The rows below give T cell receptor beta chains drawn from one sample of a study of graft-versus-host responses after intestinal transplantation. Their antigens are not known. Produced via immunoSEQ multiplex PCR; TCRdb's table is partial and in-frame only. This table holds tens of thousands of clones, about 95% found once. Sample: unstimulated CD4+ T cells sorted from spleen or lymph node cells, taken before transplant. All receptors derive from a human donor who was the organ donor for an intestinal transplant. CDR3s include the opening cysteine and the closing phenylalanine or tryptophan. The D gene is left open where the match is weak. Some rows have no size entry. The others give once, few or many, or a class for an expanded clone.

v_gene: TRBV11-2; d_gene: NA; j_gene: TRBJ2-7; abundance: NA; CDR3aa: CASSLGTNPTYEQYF; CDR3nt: TGTGCCAGCAGCCTCGGGACAAATCCTACCTACGAGCAGTACTTC
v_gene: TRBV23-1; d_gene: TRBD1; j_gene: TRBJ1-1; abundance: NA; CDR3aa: CASSPQGAEAFF; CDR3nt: TGCGCCAGCAGTCCACAGGGGGCTGAAGCTTTCTTT
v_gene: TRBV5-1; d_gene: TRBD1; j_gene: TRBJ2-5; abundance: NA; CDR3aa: CASSRGTGAIQETQYF; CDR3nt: TGCGCCAGCAGCCGAGGGACAGGGGCGATCCAAGAGACCCAGTACTTC
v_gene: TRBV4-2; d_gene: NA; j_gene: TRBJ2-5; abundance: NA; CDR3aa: CASSQPGLRETQYF; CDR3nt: TGTGCCAGCAGCCAGCCGGGACTGAGAGAGACCCAGTACTTC
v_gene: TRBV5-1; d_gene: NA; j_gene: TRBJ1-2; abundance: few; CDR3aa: CASSLDRGIYGYTF; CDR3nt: TGCGCCAGCAGCTTGGACCGAGGGATCTATGGCTACACCTTC
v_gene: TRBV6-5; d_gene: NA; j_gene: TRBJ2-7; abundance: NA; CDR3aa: CASIRIRGLGYEQYF; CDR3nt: TGTGCCAGCATCCGGATTCGCGGCTTAGGCTACGAGCAGTACTTC
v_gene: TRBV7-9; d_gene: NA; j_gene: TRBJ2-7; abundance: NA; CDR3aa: CASSLAPYEQYF; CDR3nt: TGTGCCAGCAGCTTAGCGCCCTACGAGCAGTACTTC
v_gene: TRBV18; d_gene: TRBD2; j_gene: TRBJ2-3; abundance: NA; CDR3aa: CASSGLAVSTDTQYF; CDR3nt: TGTGCCAGCTCAGGACTAGCGGTTAGCACAGATACGCAGTATTTT
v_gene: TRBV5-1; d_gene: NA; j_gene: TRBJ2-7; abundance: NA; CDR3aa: CASSFWDTYEQYF; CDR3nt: TGCGCCAGCAGCTTTTGGGACACCTACGAGCAGTACTTC
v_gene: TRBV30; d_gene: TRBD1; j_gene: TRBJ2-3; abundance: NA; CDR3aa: CAWNTGVADTQYF; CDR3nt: TGTGCCTGGAATACAGGGGTGGCAGATACGCAGTATTTT
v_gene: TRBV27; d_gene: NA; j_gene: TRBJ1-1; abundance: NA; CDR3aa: CASSLSKSGVAEAFF; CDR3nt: TGTGCCAGCAGTTTATCGAAATCGGGGGTTGCTGAAGCTTTCTTT
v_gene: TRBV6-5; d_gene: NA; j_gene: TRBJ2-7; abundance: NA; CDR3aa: CASRGASNSYEQYF; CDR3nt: TGTGCCAGCAGGGGCGCCAGCAACTCCTACGAGCAGTACTTC
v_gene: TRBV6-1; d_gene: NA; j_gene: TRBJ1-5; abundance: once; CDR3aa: CASSKARDLQANQPQHF; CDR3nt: TGTGCCAGCAGTAAAGCCCGGGACCTCCAGGCCAATCAGCCCCAGCATTTT
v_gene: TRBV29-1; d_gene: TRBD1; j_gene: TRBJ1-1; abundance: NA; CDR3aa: CSVAPLTGPNTEAFF; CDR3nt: TGCAGCGTTGCCCCCCTGACAGGGCCGAACACTGAAGCTTTCTTT
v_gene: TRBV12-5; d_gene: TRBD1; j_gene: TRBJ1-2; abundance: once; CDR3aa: CASGERLTGTGDYGYTF; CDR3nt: TGTGCTAGTGGCGAAAGATTAACCGGGACAGGGGACTATGGCTACACCTTC
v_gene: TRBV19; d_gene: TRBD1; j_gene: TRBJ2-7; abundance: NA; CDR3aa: CASSLDRAYEQYF; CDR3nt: TGTGCCAGTAGTCTGGACAGGGCCTACGAGCAGTACTTC
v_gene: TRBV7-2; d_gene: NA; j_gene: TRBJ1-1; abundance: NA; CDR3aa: CASSWGGNTEAFF; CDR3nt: TGTGCCAGCAGCTGGGGAGGGAACACTGAAGCTTTCTTT
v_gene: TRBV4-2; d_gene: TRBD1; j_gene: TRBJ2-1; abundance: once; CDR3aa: CASSQGLGQSSYNEQFF; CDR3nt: TGTGCCAGCAGCCAGGGCCTGGGACAGAGCTCCTACAATGAGCAGTTCTTC
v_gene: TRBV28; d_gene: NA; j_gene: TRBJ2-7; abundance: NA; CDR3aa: CASSSGYEQYF; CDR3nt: TGTGCCAGCAGTTCAGGGTACGAGCAGTACTTC
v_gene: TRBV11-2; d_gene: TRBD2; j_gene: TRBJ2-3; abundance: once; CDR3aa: CASSFGVRGGLGMYF; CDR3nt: TGTGCCAGCAGCTTTGGGGTCCGGGGGGGACTAGGCATGTATTTT
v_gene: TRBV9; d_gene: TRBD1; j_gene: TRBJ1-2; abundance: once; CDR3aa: CASREQGSHYGYTF; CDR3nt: TGTGCCAGCAGGGAACAGGGGTCTCACTATGGCTACACCTTC
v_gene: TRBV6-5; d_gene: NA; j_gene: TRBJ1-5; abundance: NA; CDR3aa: CASSSLSNQPQHF; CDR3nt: TGTGCCAGCAGCTCCCTCTCTAATCAGCCCCAGCATTTT
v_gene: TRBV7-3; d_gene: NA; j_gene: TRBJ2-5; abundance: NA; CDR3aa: CASSLNGRQGLQETQYF; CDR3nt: TGTGCCAGCAGCTTAAACGGGAGACAGGGACTACAAGAGACCCAGTACTTC
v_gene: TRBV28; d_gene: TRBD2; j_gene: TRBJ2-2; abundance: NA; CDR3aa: CASSLLAGRLFF; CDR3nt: TGTGCCAGCAGTCTCCTAGCGGGGCGGCTGTTTTTT
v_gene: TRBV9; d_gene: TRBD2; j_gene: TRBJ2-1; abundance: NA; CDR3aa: CASSVTSGGLNEQFF; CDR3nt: TGTGCCAGCAGCGTGACTAGCGGGGGTTTGAATGAGCAGTTCTTC
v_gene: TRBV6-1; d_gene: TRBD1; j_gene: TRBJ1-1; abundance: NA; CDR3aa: CASSTGVNTEAFF; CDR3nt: TGTGCCAGCAGTACAGGGGTTAACACTGAAGCTTTCTTT
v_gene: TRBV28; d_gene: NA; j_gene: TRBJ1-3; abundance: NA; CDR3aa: CASSTPATSGNTIYF; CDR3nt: TGTGCCAGCAGCACCCCAGCCACCTCTGGAAACACCATATATTTT
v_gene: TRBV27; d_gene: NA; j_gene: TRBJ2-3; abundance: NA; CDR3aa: CASHRGDTDTQYF; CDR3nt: TGTGCCAGTCATCGGGGAGACACAGATACGCAGTATTTT
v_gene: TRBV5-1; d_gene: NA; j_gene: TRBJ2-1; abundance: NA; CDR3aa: CASSYDIRPQGRGEQFF; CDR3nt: TGCGCCAGCAGCTATGATATTCGACCACAGGGTCGGGGTGAGCAGTTCTTC
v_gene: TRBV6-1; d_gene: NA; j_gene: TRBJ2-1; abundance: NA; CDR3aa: CASSEKTSTDVYNEQFF; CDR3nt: TGTGCCAGCAGTGAGAAAACTAGCACGGATGTTTACAATGAGCAGTTCTTC
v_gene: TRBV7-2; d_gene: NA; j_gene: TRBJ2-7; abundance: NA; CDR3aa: CASSLWVAGSYEQYF; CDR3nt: TGTGCCAGCAGCTTATGGGTGGCGGGGTCCTACGAGCAGTACTTC
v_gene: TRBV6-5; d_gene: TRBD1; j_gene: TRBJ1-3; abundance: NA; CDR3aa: CASTDRDAGNTIYF; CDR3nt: TGTGCCAGTACCGACAGGGACGCAGGAAACACCATATATTTT
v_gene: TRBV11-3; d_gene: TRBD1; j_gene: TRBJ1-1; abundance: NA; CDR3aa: CASSFRRDRNTLNTEAFF; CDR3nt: TGTGCCAGCAGCTTCCGTCGGGACAGAAATACCTTGAACACTGAAGCTTTCTTT
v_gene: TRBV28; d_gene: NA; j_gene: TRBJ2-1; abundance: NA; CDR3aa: CASSSFRTRRYEQFF; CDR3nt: TGTGCCAGCAGTTCGTTTAGGACCCGTAGGTATGAGCAGTTCTTC
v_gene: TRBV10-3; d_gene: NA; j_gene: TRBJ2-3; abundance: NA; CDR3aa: CAISESGTDTQYF; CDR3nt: TGTGCCATCAGTGAGTCTGGGACAGATACGCAGTATTTT
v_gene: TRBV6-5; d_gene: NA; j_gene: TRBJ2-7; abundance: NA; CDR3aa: CASSVRVDWEQYF; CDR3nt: TGTGCCAGCAGTGTCAGGGTCGACTGGGAGCAGTACTTC
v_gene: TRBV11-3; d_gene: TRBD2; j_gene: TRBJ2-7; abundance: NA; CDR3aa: CASSSSLAANTRGPYEQYF; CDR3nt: TGTGCCAGCAGCTCCTCACTAGCGGCAAACACCCGCGGACCCTACGAGCAGTACTTC
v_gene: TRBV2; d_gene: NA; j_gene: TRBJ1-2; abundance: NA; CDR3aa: CASSGMTYNYGYTF; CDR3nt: TGTGCCAGCAGTGGTATGACTTATAACTATGGCTACACCTTC
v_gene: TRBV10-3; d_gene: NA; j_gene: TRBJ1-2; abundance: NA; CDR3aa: CAVGQTSYGYTF; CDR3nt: TGTGCCGTTGGACAGACCTCTTATGGCTACACCTTC
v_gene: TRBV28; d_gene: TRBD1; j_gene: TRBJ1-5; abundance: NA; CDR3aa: CASSFARRTGSNQPQHF; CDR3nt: TGTGCCAGCAGTTTCGCTAGGAGGACAGGATCTAATCAGCCCCAGCATTTT
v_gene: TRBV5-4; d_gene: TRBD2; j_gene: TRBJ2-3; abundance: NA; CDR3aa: CASSFSPSGGRDTQYF; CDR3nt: TGTGCCAGCAGCTTTTCGCCTAGCGGGGGGAGAGATACGCAGTATTTT
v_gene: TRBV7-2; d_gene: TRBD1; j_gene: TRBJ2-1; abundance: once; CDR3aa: CASSLTGTVLEFF; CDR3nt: TGTGCCAGCAGCCTGACCGGGACAGTCTTGGAGTTCTTC
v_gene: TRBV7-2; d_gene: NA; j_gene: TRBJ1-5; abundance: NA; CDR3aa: CASSWQGGSNQPQHF; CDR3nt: TGTGCCAGCAGCTGGCAGGGTGGTAGCAATCAGCCCCAGCATTTT
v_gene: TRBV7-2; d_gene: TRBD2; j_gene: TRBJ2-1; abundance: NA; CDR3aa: CASSRGLAGNNEQFF; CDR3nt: TGTGCCAGCAGCCGAGGACTAGCGGGGAACAATGAGCAGTTCTTC
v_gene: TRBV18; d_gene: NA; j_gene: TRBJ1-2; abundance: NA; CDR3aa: CASSPSVGHGYTF; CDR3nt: TGTGCCAGCTCACCAAGTGTCGGGCATGGCTACACCTTC
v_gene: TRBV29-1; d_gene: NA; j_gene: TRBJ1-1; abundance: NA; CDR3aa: CSVGQANTEAFF; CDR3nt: TGCAGCGTGGGACAAGCGAACACTGAAGCTTTCTTT
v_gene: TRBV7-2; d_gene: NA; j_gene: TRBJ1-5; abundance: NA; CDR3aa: CASLAWGGNQPQHF; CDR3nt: TGTGCCAGCCTAGCGTGGGGAGGCAATCAGCCCCAGCATTTT
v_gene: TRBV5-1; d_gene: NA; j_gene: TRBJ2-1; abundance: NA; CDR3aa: CASSPTETSLSYNEQFF; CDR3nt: TGCGCCAGCAGCCCGACAGAGACTAGTCTCTCCTACAATGAGCAGTTCTTC
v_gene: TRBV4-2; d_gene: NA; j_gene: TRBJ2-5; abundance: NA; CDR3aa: CASSQELVQETQYF; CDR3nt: TGTGCCAGCAGCCAAGAACTAGTCCAAGAGACCCAGTACTTC
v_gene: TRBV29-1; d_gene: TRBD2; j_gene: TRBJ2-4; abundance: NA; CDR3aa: CSVDSSGGLRENIQYF; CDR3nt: TGCAGCGTTGATTCGAGCGGGGGCCTCCGCGAAAACATTCAGTACTTC
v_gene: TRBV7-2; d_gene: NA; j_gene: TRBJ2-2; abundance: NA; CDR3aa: CASSFGGQYTGELFF; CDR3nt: TGTGCCAGCAGCTTTGGCGGGCAATACACCGGGGAGCTGTTTTTT
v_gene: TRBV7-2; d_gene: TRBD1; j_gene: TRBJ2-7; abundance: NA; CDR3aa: CASSVDRVSAYEQYF; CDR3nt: TGTGCCAGCAGCGTAGACAGGGTTTCCGCCTACGAGCAGTACTTC